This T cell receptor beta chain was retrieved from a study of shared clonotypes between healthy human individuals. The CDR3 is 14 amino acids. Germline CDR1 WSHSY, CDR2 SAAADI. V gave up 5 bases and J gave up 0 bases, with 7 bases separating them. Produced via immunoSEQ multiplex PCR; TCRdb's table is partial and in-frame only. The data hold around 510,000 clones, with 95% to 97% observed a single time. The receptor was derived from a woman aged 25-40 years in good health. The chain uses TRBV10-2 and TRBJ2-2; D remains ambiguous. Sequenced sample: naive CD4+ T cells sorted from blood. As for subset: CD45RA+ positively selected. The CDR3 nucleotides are TGCGCCAGCAGTTATACCGCGAACACCGGGGAGCTGTTTTTT. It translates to CASSYTANTGELFF.